The entry that follows covers one T cell receptor (beta chain) sequence. The data are from a study of blood T cell repertoires in COVID-19. Overall study: Both acute and convalescent COVID-19 samples were obtained from the United States, Italy and Spain. In each case, the material was cDNA or gDNA derived from T cells, B-cell-depleted T cells, or PBMCs.

Authors' analysis steps: Amplification from reference gene primers served as the basis for estimated nucleated cell counts. Some clones are missing from TCRdb's copy, which holds only in-frame ones; the method was immunoSEQ multiplex PCR. V, J and clone size reflect that table, while D and trimming were determined from the DNA. Of around 200,000 clones detected, 70% to 90% appear once; the ten largest clones hold less than 15%. The CDR3 covers 17 residues. Germline V gives CDR1 MNHEY, CDR2 SMNVEV (reference sequence). J was trimmed by 4 bases and V by 4 bases; bases with no gene match: 14. The V gene is TRBV27, the J gene TRBJ2-7; 9 bases map to TRBD2. Sample: peripheral blood. This TCR was recovered from a woman under 30 who had recovered from COVID-19. Written as DNA, the CDR3 is TGTGCCAGCAGTTCCCAGGAGAGTGGCGGGAGGGATTACGAGCAGTACTTC. Amino acids: CASSSQESGGRDYEQYF.